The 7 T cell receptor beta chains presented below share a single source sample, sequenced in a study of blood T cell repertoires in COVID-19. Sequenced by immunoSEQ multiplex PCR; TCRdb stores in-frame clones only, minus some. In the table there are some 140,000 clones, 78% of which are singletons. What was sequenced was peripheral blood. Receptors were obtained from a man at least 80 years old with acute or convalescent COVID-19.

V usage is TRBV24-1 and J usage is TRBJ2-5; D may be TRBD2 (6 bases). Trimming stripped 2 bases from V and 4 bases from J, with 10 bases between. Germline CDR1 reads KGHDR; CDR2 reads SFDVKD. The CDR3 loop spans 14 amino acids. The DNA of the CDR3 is TGTGCCACCAGTGATTCGAGGGGAGGAGAGACCCAGTACTTC. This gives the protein CATSDSRGGETQYF.

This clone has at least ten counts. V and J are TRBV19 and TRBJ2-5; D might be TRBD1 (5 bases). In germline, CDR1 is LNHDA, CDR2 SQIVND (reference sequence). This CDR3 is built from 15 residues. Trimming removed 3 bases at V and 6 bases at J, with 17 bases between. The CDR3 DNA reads TGTGCCAGTAGTATGATCCCAGGGTCGGAGCAGACCCAGTACTTC. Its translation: CASSMIPGSEQTQYF.

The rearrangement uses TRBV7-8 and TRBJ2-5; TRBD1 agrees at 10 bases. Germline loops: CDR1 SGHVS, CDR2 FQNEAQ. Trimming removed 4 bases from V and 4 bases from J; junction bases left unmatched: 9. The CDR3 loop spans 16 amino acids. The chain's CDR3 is CASSYRGRDRGETQYF. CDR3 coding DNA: TGTGCCAGCAGCTATCGCGGCCGGGACAGGGGAGAGACCCAGTACTTC.

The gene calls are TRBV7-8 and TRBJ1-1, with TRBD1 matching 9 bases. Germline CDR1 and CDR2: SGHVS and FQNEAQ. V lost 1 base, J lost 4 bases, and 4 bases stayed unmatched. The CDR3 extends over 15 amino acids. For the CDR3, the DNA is TGTGCCAGCAGCTTAGGGGGACAGGGCGGCACTGAAGCTTTCTTT. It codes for CASSLGGQGGTEAFF.

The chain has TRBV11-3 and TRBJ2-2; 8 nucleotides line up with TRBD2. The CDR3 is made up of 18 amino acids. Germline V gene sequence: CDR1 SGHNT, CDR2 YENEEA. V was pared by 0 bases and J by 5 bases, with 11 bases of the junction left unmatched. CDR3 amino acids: CASSLDRVAGMGTGELFF. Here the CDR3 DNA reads TGTGCCAGCAGCTTAGATCGAGTAGCGGGAATGGGGACCGGGGAGCTGTTTTTT.

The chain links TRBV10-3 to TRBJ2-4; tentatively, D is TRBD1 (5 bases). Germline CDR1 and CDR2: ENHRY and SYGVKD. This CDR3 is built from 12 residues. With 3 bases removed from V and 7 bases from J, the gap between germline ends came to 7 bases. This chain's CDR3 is CAISEAGNIQYF. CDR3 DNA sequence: TGTGCCATCAGTGAAGCAGGGAACATTCAGTACTTC.

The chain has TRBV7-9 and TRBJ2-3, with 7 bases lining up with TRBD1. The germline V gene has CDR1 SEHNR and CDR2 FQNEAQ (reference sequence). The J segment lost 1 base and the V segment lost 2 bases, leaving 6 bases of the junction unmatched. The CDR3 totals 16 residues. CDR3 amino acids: CASSLKGARGTDTQYF. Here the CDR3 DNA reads TGTGCCAGCAGCTTAAAGGGGGCGCGTGGCACAGATACGCAGTATTTT.